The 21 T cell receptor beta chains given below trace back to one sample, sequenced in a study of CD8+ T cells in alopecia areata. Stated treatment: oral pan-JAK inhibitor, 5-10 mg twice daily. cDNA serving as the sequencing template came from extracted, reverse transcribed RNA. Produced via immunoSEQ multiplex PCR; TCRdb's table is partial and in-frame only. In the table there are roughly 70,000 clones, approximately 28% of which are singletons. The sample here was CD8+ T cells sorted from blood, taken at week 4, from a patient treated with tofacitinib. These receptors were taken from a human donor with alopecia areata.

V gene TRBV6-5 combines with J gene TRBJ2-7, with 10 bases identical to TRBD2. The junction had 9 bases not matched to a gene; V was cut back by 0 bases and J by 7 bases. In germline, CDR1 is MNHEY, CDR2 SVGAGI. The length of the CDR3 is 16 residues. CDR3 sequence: CASSYSPSGSLREQYF. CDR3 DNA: TGTGCCAGCAGTTACTCTCCTAGCGGGAGTTTGAGGGAGCAGTACTTC.

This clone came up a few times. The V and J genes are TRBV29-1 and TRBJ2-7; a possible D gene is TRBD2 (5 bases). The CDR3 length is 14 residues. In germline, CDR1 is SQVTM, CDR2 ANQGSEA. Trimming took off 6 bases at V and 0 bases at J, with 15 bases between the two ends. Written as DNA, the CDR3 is TGCAGCGTCCAGTCCCCCCGGGACTCCTACGAGCAGTACTTC. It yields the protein CSVQSPRDSYEQYF.

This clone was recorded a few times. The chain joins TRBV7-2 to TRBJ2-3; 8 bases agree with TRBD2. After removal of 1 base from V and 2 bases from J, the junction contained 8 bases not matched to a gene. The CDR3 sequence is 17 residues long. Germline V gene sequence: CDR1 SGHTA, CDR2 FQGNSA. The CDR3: CASSLEQREFFTDTQYF. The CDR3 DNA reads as TGTGCCAGCAGCTTAGAGCAGCGGGAGTTCTTCACAGATACGCAGTATTTT.

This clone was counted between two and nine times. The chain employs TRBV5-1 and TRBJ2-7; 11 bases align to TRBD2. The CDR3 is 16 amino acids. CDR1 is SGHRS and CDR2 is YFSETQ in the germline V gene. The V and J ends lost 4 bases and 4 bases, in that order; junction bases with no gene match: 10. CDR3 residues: CASSLDGTSGGYEQYF. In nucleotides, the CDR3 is TGCGCCAGCAGCCTGGACGGGACTAGCGGAGGTTACGAGCAGTACTTC.

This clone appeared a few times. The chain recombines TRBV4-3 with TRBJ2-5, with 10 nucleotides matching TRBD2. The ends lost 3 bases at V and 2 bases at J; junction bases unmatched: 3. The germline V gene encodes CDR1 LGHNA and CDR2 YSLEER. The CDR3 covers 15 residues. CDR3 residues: CASSQGLAPQETQYF. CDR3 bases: TGCGCCAGCAGCCAGGGACTAGCGCCTCAAGAGACCCAGTACTTC.

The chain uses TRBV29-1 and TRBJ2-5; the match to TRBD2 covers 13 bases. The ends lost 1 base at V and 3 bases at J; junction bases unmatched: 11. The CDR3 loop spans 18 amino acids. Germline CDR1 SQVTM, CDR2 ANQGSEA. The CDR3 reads CSVEGFAGLAGTKETQYF. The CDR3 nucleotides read TGCAGCGTTGAAGGGTTTGCGGGACTAGCGGGAACAAAAGAGACCCAGTACTTC.

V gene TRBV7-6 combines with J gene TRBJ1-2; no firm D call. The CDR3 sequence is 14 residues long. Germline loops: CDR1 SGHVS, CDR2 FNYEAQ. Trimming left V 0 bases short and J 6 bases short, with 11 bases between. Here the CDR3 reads CASSLAVGKDGYTF. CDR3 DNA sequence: TGTGCCAGCAGCTTAGCCGTCGGAAAGGATGGCTACACCTTC.

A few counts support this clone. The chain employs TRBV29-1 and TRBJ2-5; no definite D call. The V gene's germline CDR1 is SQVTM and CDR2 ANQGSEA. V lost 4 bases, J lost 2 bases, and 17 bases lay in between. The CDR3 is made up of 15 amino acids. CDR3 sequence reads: CSVVLAPNEQETQYF. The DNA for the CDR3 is TGCAGCGTTGTTTTGGCCCCAAATGAACAAGAGACCCAGTACTTC.

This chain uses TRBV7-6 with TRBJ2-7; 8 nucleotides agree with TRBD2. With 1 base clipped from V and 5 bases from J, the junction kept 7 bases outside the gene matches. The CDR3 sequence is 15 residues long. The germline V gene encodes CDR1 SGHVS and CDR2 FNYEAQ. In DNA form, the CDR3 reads TGTGCCAGCAGCTTAGAGGGGACTAGTATCCACGAGCAGTACTTC. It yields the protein CASSLEGTSIHEQYF. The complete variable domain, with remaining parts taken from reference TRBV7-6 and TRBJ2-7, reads GAGVSQSPRYKVTKRGQDVALRCDPISGHVSLYWYRQALGQGPEFLTYFNYEAQQDKSGLPNDRFSAERPEGSISTLTIQRTEQRDSAMYRCASSLEGTSIHEQYFGPGTRLTVT.

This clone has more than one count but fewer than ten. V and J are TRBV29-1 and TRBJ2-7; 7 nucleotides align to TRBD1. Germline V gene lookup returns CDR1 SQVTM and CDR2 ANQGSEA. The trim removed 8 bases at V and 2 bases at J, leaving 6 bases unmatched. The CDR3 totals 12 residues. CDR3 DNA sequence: TGCAGCATAGAGGACAGGCCCTACGAGCAGTACTTC. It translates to CSIEDRPYEQYF.

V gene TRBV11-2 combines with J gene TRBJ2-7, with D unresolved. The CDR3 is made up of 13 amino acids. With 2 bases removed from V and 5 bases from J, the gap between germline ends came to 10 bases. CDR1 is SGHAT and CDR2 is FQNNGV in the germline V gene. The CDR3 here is CASSLNPQDEQYF. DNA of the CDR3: TGTGCCAGCAGCTTAAATCCGCAAGACGAGCAGTACTTC.

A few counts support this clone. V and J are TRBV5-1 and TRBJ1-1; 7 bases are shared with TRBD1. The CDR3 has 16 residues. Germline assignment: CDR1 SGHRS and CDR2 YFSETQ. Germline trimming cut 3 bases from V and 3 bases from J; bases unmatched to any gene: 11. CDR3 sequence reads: CASSSPGDRADTEAFF. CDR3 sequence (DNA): TGCGCCAGCAGCTCCCCCGGGGACAGAGCGGACACTGAAGCTTTCTTT. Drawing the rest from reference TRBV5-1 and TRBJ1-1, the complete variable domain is KAGVTQTPRYLIKTRGQQVTLSCSPISGHRSVSWYQQTPGQGLQFLFEYFSETQRNKGNFPGRFSGRQFSNSRSEMNVSTLELGDSALYLCASSSPGDRADTEAFFGQGTRLTVV.

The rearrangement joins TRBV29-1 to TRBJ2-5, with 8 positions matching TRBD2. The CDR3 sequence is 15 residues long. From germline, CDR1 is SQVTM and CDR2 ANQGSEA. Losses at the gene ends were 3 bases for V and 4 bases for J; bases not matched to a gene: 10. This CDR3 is CSVETRGTSRETQYF. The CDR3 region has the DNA TGCAGCGTTGAGACCCGCGGGACTAGTAGAGAGACCCAGTACTTC.

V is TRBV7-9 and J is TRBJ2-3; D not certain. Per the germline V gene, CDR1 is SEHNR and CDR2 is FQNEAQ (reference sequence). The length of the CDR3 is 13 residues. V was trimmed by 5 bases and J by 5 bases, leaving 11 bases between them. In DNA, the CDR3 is TGTGCCAGCAGCACCCGGCCTAGAGATACGCAGTATTTT. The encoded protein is CASSTRPRDTQYF.

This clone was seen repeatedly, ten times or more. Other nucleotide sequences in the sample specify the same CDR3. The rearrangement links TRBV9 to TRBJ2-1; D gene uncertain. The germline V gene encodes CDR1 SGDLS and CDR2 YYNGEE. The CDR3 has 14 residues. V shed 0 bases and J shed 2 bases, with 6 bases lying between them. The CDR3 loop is CASSVAGPYNEQFF. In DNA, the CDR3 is TGTGCCAGCAGCGTAGCGGGTCCCTACAATGAGCAGTTCTTC.

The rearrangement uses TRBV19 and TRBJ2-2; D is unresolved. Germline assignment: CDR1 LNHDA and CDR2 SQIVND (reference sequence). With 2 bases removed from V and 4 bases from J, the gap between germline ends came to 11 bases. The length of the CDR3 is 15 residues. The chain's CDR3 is CASSIWASSTGELFF. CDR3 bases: TGTGCCAGTAGTATATGGGCTAGTTCCACCGGGGAGCTGTTTTTT.

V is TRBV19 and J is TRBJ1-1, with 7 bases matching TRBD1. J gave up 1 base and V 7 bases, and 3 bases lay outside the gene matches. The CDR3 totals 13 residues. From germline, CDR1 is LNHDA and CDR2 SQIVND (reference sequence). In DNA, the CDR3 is TGTGCCAGTACCCACAGGGGGAACACTGAAGCTTTCTTT. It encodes CASTHRGNTEAFF.

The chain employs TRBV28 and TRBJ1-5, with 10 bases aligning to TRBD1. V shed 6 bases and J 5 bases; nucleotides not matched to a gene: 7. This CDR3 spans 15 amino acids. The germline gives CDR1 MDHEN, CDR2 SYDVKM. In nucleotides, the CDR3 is TGTGCCAGCAGAGAGGGACAGGGGTGGGATCAGCCCCAGCATTTT. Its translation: CASREGQGWDQPQHF.

CDR3 region: CSARTDTQYF. As DNA, the CDR3 is TGCAGCGCCCGCACAGATACGCAGTATTTT. V and J are TRBV29-1 and TRBJ2-3; D is ambiguous. Germline-derived CDR1 and CDR2 are SQVTM and ANQGSEA. V was cut by 7 bases and J by 1 base, with 3 bases left in between. The CDR3 consists of 10 residues.

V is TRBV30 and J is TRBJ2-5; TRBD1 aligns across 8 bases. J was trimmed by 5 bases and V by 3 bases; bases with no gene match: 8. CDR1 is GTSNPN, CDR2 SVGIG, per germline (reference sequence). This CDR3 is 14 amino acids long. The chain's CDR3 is CAWRADRAQETQYF. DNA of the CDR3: TGTGCCTGGAGAGCGGACAGGGCTCAGGAGACCCAGTACTTC. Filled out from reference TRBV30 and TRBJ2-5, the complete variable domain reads SQTIHQWPATLVQPVGSPLSLECTVEGTSNPNLYWYRQAAGRGLQLLFYSVGIGQISSEVPQNLSASRPQDRQFILSSKKLLLSDSGFYLCAWRADRAQETQYFGPGTRLLVL.

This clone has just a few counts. Here the CDR3 reads CASSLGQGTGTEAFF. The CDR3 DNA follows: TGTGCCAGCAGCTTAGGCCAGGGGACAGGCACTGAAGCTTTCTTT. The chain has TRBV13 and TRBJ1-1, with 8 bases fitting TRBD1. Trimming cost V 0 bases and J 4 bases; bases outside gene matches: 4. The CDR3 has 15 residues. Looked up from germline, CDR1 is PRHDT and CDR2 is FYEKMQ (reference sequence).